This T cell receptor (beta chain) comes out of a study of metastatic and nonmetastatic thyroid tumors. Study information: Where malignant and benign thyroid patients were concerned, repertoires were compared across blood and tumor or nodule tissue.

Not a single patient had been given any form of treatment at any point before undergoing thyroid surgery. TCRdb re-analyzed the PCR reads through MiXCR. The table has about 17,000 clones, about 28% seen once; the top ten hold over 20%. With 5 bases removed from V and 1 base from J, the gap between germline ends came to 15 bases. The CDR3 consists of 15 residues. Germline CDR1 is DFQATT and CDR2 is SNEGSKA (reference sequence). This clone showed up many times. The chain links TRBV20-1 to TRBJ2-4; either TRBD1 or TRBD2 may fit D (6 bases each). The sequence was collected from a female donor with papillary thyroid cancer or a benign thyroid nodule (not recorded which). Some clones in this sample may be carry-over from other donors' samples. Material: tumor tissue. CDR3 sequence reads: CSALGGGWAKNIQYF. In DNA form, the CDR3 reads TGCAGTGCTCTGGGGGGCGGTTGGGCCAAAAACATTCAGTACTTC.